This T cell receptor (beta chain) appears in the sequencing data of a study of read filtering for tumor transcriptome and immune sequencing. Study summary: Revised staging placed eight or nine patients in R-ISS I, some 17 in II, more than 5 in III. Per sample, TCR-region reads ranged about 4 to 11 million by IR-seq, roughly 85 to 1,300 by RNA-seq. Notes on the study in general: Correlation between methods rose after single-read clonotypes were removed.

From germline, CDR1 is SNHLY and CDR2 FYNNEI. Between the trimmed V and J ends, which lost 1 base and 5 bases, there was a span of 15 bases. The CDR3 is 16 residues long. Sampling of bone marrow took place during active disease in every patient. The library was built from 400 ng RNA with molecular barcoded adaptors for alpha/delta and beta/gamma chains. TCRdb used MiXCR to reprocess the reads, holding one entry per CDR3 protein. In the table there are 75,000 to 95,000 distinct CDR3 sequences, around an eighth of which are singletons. This clonotype appeared many times. Its specificity is unknown. The sequenced material came from a population of CD138-negative cells sorted from bone marrow. The receptor was derived from a donor over 35 with multiple myeloma. The genes are TRBV2 and TRBJ2-1, with D perhaps matching TRBD1 or TRBD2 (6 bases each). CDR3 nucleotides: TGTGCCAGCAGTGAAGAAGGGGGGATGGGCCACAATGAGCAGTTCTTC. Translation gives CASSEEGGMGHNEQFF.